This T cell receptor (beta chain) was sequenced for a study of graft-versus-host responses after intestinal transplantation. The wider study: Tacrolimus and steroids were given for three to four years to all recipients after anti-thymocyte globulin induction.

This clone has a single count. Its antigen is still unknown. Sequencing used immunoSEQ multiplex PCR; TCRdb keeps in-frame clones, though not all of them. The table includes tens of thousands of clones, approximately 88% detected once. After removal of 0 bases from V and 1 base from J, the junction contained 6 bases not matched to a gene. The CDR3 runs 16 residues. Germline CDR1 and CDR2: SGHRS and YFSETQ. Study observations and caveats: Allografts of one patient group, those with graft-donor T cell macrochimerism, had high graft-versus-host to host-versus-graft clonal ratios. Recipient bone marrow held GvH clones, some seen earlier in ileum or blood. Early post-transplant HvG declines were associated with peak circulating GvH clone levels.

The sequence came from a human donor who received an intestinal transplant. Sequenced here: unstimulated CD8+ T cells sorted from spleen or lymph node cells, sampled before intestinal transplant. This chain joins TRBV5-1 and TRBJ1-1; 7 positions agree with TRBD1. CDR3 sequence (DNA): TGCGCCAGCAGCTTGGGTGAGGGGGCGCCGAACACTGAAGCTTTCTTT. Translated, it gives CASSLGEGAPNTEAFF.